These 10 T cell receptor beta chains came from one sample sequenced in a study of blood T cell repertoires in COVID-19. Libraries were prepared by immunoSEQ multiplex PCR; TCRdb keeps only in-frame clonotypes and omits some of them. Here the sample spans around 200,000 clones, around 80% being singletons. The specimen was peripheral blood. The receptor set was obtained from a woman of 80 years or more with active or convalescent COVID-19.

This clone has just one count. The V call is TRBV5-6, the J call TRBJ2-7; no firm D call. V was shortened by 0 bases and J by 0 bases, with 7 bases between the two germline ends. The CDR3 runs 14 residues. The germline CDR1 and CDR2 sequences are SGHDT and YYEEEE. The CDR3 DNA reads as TGTGCCAGCAGCTTGGAAGAGAACTCCTACGAGCAGTACTTC. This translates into CASSLEENSYEQYF.

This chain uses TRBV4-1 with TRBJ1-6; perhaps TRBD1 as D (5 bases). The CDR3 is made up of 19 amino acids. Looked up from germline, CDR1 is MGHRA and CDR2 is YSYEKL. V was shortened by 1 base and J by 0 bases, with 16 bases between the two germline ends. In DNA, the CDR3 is TGCGCCAGCAGCCAAGGGGGCGGCCAGGGTTTCTCCTATAATTCACCCCTCCACTTT. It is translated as CASSQGGGQGFSYNSPLHF.

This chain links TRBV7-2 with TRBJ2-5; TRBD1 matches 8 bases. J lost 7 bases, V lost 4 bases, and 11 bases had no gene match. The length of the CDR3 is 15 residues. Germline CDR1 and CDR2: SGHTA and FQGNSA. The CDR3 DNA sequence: TGTGCCAGCAGCTCCGGACAGGGACCTGTCGGGACCCAGTACTTC. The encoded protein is CASSSGQGPVGTQYF. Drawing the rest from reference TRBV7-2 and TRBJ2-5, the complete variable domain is GAGVSQSPSNKVTEKGKDVELRCDPISGHTALYWYRQSLGQGLEFLIYFQGNSAPDKSGLPSDRFSAERTGGSVSTLTIQRTQQEDSAVYLCASSSGQGPVGTQYFGPGTRLLVL.

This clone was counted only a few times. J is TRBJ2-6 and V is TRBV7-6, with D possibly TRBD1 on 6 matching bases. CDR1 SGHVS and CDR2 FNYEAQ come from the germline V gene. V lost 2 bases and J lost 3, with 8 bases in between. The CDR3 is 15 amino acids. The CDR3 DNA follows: TGTGCCAGCAGCTTACGAGGGGGTGGGGCCAACGTCCTGACTTTC. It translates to CASSLRGGGANVLTF.

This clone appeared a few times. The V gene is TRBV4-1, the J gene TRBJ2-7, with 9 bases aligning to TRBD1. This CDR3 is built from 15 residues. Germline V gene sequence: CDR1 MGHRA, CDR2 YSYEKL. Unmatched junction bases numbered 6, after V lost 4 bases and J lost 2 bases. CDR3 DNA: TGCGCCAGCAGCCTGCCGGGACAGGGAACCTACGAGCAGTACTTC. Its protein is CASSLPGQGTYEQYF.

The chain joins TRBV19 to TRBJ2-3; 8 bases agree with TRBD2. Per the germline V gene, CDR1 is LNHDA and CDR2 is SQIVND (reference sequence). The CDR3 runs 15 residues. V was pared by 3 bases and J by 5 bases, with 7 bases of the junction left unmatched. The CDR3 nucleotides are TGTGCCAGTAGTATTTCGGCGGGGGGCCTAGATACGCAGTATTTT. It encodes CASSISAGGLDTQYF.

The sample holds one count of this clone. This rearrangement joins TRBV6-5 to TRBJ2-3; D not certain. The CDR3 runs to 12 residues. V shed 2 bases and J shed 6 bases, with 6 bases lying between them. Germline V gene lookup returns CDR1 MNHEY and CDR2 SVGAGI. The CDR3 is CASSYAGDTQYF. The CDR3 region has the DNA TGTGCCAGCAGTTACGCCGGGGATACGCAGTATTTT.

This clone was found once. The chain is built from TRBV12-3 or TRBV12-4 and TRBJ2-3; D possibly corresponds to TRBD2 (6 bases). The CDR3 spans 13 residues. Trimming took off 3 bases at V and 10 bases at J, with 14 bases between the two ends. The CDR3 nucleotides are TGTGCCAGCAGTTTTGGGACTTCGCCGGCGCAGTATTTT. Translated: CASSFGTSPAQYF.

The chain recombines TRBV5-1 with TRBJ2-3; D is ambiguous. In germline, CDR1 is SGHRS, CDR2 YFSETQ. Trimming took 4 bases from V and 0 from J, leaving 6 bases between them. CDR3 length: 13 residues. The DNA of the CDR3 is TGCGCCAGCAGCATAGCTAGCACAGATACGCAGTATTTT. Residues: CASSIASTDTQYF.

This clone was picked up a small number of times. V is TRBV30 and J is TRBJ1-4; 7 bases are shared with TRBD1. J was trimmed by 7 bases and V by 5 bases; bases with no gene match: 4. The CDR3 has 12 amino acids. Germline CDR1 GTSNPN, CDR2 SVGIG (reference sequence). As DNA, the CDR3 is TGTGCCTGGGGGGACAGTCGTGAAAAACTGTTTTTT. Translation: CAWGDSREKLFF.